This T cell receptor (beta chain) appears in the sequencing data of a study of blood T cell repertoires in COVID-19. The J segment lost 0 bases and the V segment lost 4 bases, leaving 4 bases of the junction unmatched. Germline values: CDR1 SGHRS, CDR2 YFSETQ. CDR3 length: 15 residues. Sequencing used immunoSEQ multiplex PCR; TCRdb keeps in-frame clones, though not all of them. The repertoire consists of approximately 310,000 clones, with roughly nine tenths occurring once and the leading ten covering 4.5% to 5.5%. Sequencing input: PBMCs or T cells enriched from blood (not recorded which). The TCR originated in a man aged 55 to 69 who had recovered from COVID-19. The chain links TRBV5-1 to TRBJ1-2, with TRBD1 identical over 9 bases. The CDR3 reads CASSPDRGANYGYTF. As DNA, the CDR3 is TGCGCCAGCAGCCCGGACAGGGGAGCTAACTATGGCTACACCTTC.